This entry concerns a single T cell receptor (beta chain). Its antigen remains undetermined. Per-base quality was not reported, and no clone a single base away is much larger than it. The source of the sample is a study of OX40 agonist ivuxolimab in advanced cancers. Regarding the study in general: Ivuxolimab was a fully human IgG2 agonistic monoclonal antibody targeting the costimulatory receptor OX40 (CD134). In the dose-escalation cohort, around four fifths of patients were male, and the mean age was roughly 60 years, with a range of roughly 20 to 80. Of the 52 patients in dose escalation, about 20 had hepatocellular carcinoma, some 15 had melanoma, 9 had renal cell carcinoma and 9 had head and neck cancer. The paper reports the monotherapy dose-escalation portion (N of about 54 patients) of the phase I ivuxolimab trial. The point of sequencing TCRbeta in the periphery was to test whether ivuxolimab changed TCR sequence diversity and drove clonal T-cell expansion. Prior anti-PD-1, anti-PD-L1 or anti-CTLA-4 therapy was permitted, and checkpoint inhibitors had been received by about 37% of dose-escalation patients. Intravenous ivuxolimab was administered to patients every 2 weeks at six dose levels: 0.01, 0.1, 0.3, 1.5, 3 and 10 mg/kg. Partial responses were achieved by three dose-escalation patients, of whom one had hepatocellular carcinoma and two had cutaneous melanoma. What the authors observed across the whole study: At doses of 0.1 to 3.0 mg/kg, clonal expansion of both CD4+ and CD8+ T cells in blood was seen between baseline and week 6. Antigen specificity was not determined for the clonally expanded peripheral T cells. Low levels of normalized T-cell clonal expansion were also seen in some nonresponding patients. In partial responders in the 0.1-3.0 mg/kg groups, normalized peripheral clonal expansion was found to be among the lowest, especially among CD8+ T cells. After ivuxolimab, more expanded clones were found on average in CD8+ T cells than in CD4+ T cells.

V is clipped by 2 bases and J by 1 base, and the sequence between their germline boundaries is 8 bases long. From the cysteine through the phenylalanine, the CDR3 covers 15 amino acids. The DNA shown is the 45-base CDR3, in frame from base 1. CDR1 and CDR2, per the germline V gene, are SGHAT and FQNNGV. Genomic DNA was extracted from sorted cells for sequencing of the TCRbeta CDR3 region. TCRbeta CDR3 regions were sequenced using the immunoSEQ Assay. Entries here come from immuneACCESS through TCRdb and include only in-frame sequences with V and J called. Some clones fail to appear in such tables; in the studies checked, an unresolved V gene covers under half of the shortfall, and the cause of the remainder is unknown. For this sample the table gives tens of thousands of clones, of which 65% to 90% were detected only once. Of the sample, roughly 0.9% is held by the ten largest clones. The trial excluded patients who had a history of autoimmune disease or who were on systemic immunosuppression. Peripheral blood for TCR sequencing was collected from all dose cohorts at baseline, on cycle 4 day 1, and on cycle 7 day 1. The samples were drawn from a first-in-human, open-label, multicenter phase I dose-escalation trial of ivuxolimab. Adults with locally advanced or metastatic head and neck squamous cell, hepatocellular, melanoma or renal cell carcinoma were enrolled in the trial. Before TCR sequencing, CD4+ and CD8+ T cells were separately sorted from peripheral blood.

The sequence was obtained from an adult with an advanced solid tumor such as melanoma, head and neck, liver or kidney cancer. Sample: CD4+ or CD8+ T cells sorted from blood, taken in a trial of the OX40 agonist ivuxolimab. In this chain, TRBV11-2 is recombined with TRBJ2-2, with the D gene call left open. The nucleotides are TGTGCCAGCAGCTTATATTGGCGGAACACCGGGGAGCTGTTTTTT. It translates to CASSLYWRNTGELFF.